The clone carrying this TCR beta chain was seen many times. These data come from a study of Ad26.COV2.S vaccination and SARS-CoV-2 variants. The CDR3 runs 15 residues. V dropped 3 bases and J dropped 6 bases, with 13 bases sitting between them. The germline V gene encodes CDR1 SGDLS and CDR2 YYNGEE. Sequencing used immunoSEQ multiplex PCR; TCRdb keeps in-frame clones, though not all of them. Here the sample spans 300,000 to 400,000 clones, about 90% being singletons. The sequence was obtained from a human donor who had recovered from COVID-19. This chain joins TRBV9 and TRBJ1-6, with D tentatively TRBD1 (6 bases). The starting material was peripheral blood, obtained after recovery from COVID-19. CDR3: CASSGGQTFNSPLHF. The CDR3, as DNA: TGTGCCAGCAGCGGTGGACAGACTTTTAATTCACCCCTCCACTTT.